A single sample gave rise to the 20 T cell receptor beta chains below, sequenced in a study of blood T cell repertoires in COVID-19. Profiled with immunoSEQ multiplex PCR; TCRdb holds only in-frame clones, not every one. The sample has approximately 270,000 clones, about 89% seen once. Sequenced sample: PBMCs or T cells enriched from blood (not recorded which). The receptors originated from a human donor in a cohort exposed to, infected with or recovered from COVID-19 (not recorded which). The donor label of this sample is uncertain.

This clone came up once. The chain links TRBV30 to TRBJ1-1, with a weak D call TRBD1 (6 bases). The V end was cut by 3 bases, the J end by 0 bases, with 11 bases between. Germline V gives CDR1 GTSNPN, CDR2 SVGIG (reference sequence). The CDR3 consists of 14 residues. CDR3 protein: CAWRWGGLNTEAFF. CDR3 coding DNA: TGTGCCTGGAGATGGGGGGGGCTGAACACTGAAGCTTTCTTT.

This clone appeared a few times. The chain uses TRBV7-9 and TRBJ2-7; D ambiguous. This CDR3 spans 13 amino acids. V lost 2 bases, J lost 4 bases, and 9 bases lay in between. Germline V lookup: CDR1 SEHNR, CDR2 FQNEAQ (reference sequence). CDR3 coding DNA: TGTGCCAGCAGCTTAAGCCAGGTGTACGAGCAGTACTTC. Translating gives CASSLSQVYEQYF.

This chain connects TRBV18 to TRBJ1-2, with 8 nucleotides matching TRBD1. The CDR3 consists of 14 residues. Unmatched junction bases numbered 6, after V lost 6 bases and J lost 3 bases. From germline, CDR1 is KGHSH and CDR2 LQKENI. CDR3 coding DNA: TGTGCCAGCTCCCTCGACAGGGGCGACTATGGCTACACCTTC. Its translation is CASSLDRGDYGYTF.

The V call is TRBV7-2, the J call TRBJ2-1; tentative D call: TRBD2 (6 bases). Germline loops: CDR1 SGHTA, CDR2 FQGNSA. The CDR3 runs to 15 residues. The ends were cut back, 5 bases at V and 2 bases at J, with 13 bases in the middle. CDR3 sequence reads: CASSRTSSAYNEQFF. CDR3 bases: TGTGCCAGCAGCCGCACTAGCTCCGCCTACAATGAGCAGTTCTTC.

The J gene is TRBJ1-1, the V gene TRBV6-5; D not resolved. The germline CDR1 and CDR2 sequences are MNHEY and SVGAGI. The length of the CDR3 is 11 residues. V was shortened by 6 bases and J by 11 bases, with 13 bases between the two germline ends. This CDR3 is CASRQTRDAFF. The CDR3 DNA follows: TGTGCCAGCAGGCAGACTCGTGACGCTTTCTTT.

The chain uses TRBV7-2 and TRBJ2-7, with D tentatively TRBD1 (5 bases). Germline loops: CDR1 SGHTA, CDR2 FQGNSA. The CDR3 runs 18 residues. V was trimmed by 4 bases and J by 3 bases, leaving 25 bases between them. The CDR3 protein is CASSYASPFRTTDYEQYF. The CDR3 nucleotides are TGTGCCAGCAGCTACGCTTCCCCGTTCAGGACAACCGACTACGAGCAGTACTTC. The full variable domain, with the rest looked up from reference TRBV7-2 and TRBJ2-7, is GAGVSQSPSNKVTEKGKDVELRCDPISGHTALYWYRQSLGQGLEFLIYFQGNSAPDKSGLPSDRFSAERTGGSVSTLTIQRTQQEDSAVYLCASSYASPFRTTDYEQYFGPGTRLTVT.

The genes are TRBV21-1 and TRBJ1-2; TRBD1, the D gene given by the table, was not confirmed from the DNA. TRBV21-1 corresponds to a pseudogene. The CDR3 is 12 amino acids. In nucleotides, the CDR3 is TGTACCAGCAGCATCCGGACAGATGGCTACACCTTC. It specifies CTSSIRTDGYTF.

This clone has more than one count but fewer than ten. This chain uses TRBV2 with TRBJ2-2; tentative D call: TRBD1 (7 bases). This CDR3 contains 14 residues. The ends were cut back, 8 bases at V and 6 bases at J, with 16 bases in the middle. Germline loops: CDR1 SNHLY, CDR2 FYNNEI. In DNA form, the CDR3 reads TGTGCCAGCCGAGGGCAGGGGGGCGCCGGGGAGCTGTTTTTT. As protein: CASRGQGGAGELFF.

CDR3 DNA sequence: TGTGCCTGGAGTGTACGTCTGGAGACTCAGCCCCAGCATTTT. Its translation: CAWSVRLETQPQHF. The chain has TRBV30 and TRBJ1-5; D is ambiguous. The length of the CDR3 is 14 residues. The V and J ends lost 0 bases and 6 bases respectively, with 12 bases between them. The germline V gene encodes CDR1 GTSNPN and CDR2 SVGIG (reference sequence).

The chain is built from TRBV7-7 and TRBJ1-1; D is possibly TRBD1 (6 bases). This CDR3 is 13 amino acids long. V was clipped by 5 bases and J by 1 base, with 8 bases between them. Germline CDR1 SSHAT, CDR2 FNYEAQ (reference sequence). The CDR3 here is CASSRTENTEAFF. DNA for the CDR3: TGTGCCAGCAGCCGGACAGAGAACACTGAAGCTTTCTTT. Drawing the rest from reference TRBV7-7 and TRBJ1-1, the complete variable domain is GAGVSQSPRYKVTKRGQDVTLRCDPISSHATLYWYQQALGQGPEFLTYFNYEAQPDKSGLPSDRFSAERPEGSISTLTIQRTEQRDSAMYRCASSRTENTEAFFGQGTRLTVV.

This CDR3 reads CASSLGILSGSTDTQYF. The DNA for the CDR3 is TGTGCCAGCAGCTTGGGTATCTTGAGCGGGTCTACAGATACGCAGTATTTT. The genes are TRBV5-5 and TRBJ2-3, with D perhaps TRBD2 (6 bases). Germline V lookup: CDR1 SGHKS, CDR2 YYEKEE (reference sequence). The V gene lost 0 bases and the J gene lost 3 bases, with 17 bases spanning the gap. The CDR3 contains 17 residues.

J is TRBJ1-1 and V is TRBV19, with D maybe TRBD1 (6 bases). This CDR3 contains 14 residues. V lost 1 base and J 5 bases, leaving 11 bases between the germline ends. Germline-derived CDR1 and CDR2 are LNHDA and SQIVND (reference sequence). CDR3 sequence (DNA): TGTGCCAGTAGTATAGTAGGACAGTCTACTGAAGCTTTCTTT. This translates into CASSIVGQSTEAFF.

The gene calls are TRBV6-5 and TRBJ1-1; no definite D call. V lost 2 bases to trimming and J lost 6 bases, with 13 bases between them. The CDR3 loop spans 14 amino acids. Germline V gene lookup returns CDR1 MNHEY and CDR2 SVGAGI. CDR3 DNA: TGTGCCAGCAGTTACCTGGGCAGCCGACCTGAAGCTTTCTTT. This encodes CASSYLGSRPEAFF.

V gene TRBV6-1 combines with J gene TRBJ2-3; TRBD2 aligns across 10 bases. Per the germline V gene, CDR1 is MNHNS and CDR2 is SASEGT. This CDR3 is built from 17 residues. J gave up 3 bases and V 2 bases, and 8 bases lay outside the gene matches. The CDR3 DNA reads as TGTGCCAGCAGTGAAAGTCGAGCGGGGGGGCCAACAGATACGCAGTATTTT. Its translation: CASSESRAGGPTDTQYF.

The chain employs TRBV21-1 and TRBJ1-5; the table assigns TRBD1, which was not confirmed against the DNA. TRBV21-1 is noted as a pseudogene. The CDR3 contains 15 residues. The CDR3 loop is CASRGSHRVNQPQHF. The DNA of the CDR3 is TGTGCCAGCAGGGGGTCCCACAGGGTAAATCAGCCCCAGCATTTT.

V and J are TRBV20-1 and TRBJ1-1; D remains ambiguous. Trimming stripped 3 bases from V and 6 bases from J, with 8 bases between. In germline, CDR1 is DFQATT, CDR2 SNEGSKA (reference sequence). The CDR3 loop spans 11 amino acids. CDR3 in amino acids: CSARRAPEAFF. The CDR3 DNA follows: TGCAGTGCTAGGAGGGCTCCTGAAGCTTTCTTT.

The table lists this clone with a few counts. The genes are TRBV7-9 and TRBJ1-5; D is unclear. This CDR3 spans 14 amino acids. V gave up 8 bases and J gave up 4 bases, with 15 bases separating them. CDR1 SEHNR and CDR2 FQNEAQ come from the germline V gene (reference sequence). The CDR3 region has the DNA TGTGCCAGCTCCGGGGAGACCAGTAATCAGCCCCAGCATTTT. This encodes CASSGETSNQPQHF.

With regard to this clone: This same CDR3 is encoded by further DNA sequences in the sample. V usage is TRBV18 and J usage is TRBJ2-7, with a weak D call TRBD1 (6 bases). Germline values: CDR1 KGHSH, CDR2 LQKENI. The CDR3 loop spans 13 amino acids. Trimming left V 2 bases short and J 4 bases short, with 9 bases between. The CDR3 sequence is CASSPGGVYEQYF. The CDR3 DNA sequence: TGTGCCAGCTCACCAGGGGGCGTTTACGAGCAGTACTTC.

In DNA form, the CDR3 reads TGTGCCAGCAGTTTATTTAGGCCCGGGACTAGCGGGCGACAAGAGACCCAGTACTTC. It codes for CASSLFRPGTSGRQETQYF. V is TRBV27 and J is TRBJ2-5; 12 nucleotides align to TRBD2. Trimming at V came to 1 base and at J to 2 bases, leaving 11 bases not matched to a gene. The germline V gene encodes CDR1 MNHEY and CDR2 SMNVEV (reference sequence). The CDR3 loop spans 19 amino acids.

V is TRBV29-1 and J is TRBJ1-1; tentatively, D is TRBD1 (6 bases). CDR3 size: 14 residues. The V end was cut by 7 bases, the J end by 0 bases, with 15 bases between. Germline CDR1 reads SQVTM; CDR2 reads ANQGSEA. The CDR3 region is CSGQNRAMNTEAFF. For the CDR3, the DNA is TGCAGCGGTCAGAACAGGGCAATGAACACTGAAGCTTTCTTT.